Each of the 20 T cell receptor beta chains below was sequenced from the same sample in a study of blood T cells in healthy people across ages. With a J-beta primer mix and a sample-barcoded 5' primer, a second PCR ran about 7 to 12 cycles. In TCRdb, the 5' RACE reads were re-called with MiXCR into one record per CDR3 protein. The table records 790,000 or so distinct CDR3 sequences, more than 55% of them present only once. Source material: blood. The receptors originated from a man aged 40-55 years in good health.

The rearrangement links TRBV5-4 to TRBJ2-5, with 7 bases that match TRBD1. CDR1 is SGHNT and CDR2 is YYREEE in the germline V gene (reference sequence). The CDR3 loop spans 14 amino acids. V trimming: 3 bases; J trimming: 3 bases; junction bases outside the gene matches: 5. In nucleotides, the CDR3 is TGTGCCAGCAGCTGGTCCGGGACAGAAGAGACCCAGTACTTC. Translating gives CASSWSGTEETQYF. The variable domain in full, completed from reference TRBV5-4 and TRBJ2-5, reads ETGVTQSPTHLIKTRGQQVTLRCSSQSGHNTVSWYQQALGQGPQFIFQYYREEENGRGNFPPRFSGLQFPNYSSELNVNALELDDSALYLCASSWSGTEETQYFGPGTRLLVL.

This clonotype was counted a few times. Here the CDR3 reads CSVRLSGGRTDTQYF. The CDR3 DNA reads as TGCAGCGTGCGACTGAGCGGGGGACGCACAGATACGCAGTATTTT. V and J are TRBV29-1 and TRBJ2-3, with TRBD2 identical over 8 bases. There are 15 residues in the CDR3. Trimming cost V 6 bases and J 1 base; bases outside gene matches: 9. Germline-derived CDR1 and CDR2 are SQVTM and ANQGSEA.

The chain employs TRBV7-2 and TRBJ2-1; 16 bases are shared with TRBD2. This CDR3 is 19 amino acids long. Trimming took 5 bases from V and 11 from J; bases not matched to a gene: 18. From germline, CDR1 is SGHTA and CDR2 FQGNSA. CDR3 protein: CASSTRGLAGGQGGRQQFF. The CDR3 region has the DNA TGTGCCAGCAGCACAAGGGGACTAGCGGGGGGGCAGGGGGGTAGACAGCAGTTCTTC.

The chain combines TRBV2 with TRBJ2-7; possibly TRBD1 or TRBD2 for D (5 bases each). The J call may be incorrect, as the DNA end agrees better with TRBJ2-5. CDR1 SNHLY and CDR2 FYNNEI come from the germline V gene. CDR3 length equals 15 residues. The CDR3 sequence: CASSFQQGRRETQYF. The CDR3 DNA follows: TGTGCCAGCAGCTTCCAGCAGGGACGACGCGAGACCCAGTACTTC.

CDR3 loop: CASSWFERTNYGYTF. CDR3 bases: TGTGCCAGCAGCTGGTTCGAACGGACTAACTATGGCTACACCTTC. This chain uses TRBV7-2 with TRBJ1-2; D is unclear. Trimming took 4 bases from V and 0 from J, leaving 12 bases between them. CDR3 length: 15 residues. Germline CDR1 SGHTA, CDR2 FQGNSA. Full variable domain (missing parts from reference TRBV7-2 and TRBJ1-2): GAGVSQSPSNKVTEKGKDVELRCDPISGHTALYWYRQSLGQGLEFLIYFQGNSAPDKSGLPSDRFSAERTGGSVSTLTIQRTQQEDSAVYLCASSWFERTNYGYTFGSGTRLTVV.

V gene TRBV7-2 combines with J gene TRBJ1-5, with D possibly matching TRBD1 (5 bases). The V end lost 5 bases, the J end lost 5 bases, and 16 bases lay between the germline ends. This CDR3 is built from 15 residues. Germline V gene data show CDR1 as SGHTA and CDR2 as FQGNSA. CDR3 DNA sequence: TGTGCCAGCAGCCAAAACAACCGGGGCCATCAGCCCCAGCATTTT. It codes for CASSQNNRGHQPQHF.

The rearrangement links TRBV2 to TRBJ2-3; TRBD1 or TRBD2 may be the D gene (5 bases each). This CDR3 is 14 amino acids long. The V and J ends lost 7 bases and 0 bases respectively, with 11 bases between them. CDR1 and CDR2 (germline): SNHLY, FYNNEI. CDR3 sequence: CASTGLLSTDTQYF. As DNA, the CDR3 is TGTGCCAGCACGGGGCTATTAAGCACAGATACGCAGTATTTT.

This clonotype was found a few times. The chain recombines TRBV28 with TRBJ2-5, with TRBD1 matching 8 bases. The closer fit of TRBJ2-7 to the DNA end suggests the J call may be wrong. Germline V gives CDR1 MDHEN, CDR2 SYDVKM. The CDR3 sequence is 13 residues long. DNA of the CDR3: TGTGCCAGCAGTTGGACAGGGACAGGCGAGCAGTACTTC. Residues: CASSWTGTGEQYF.

This clonotype has more than one count but fewer than ten. The CDR3 DNA sequence: TGTGCCAGCAGTTTAGGAGAGCGGTCCGGTACGCAGTATTTT. Protein sequence: CASSLGERSGTQYF. The chain is built from TRBV12-3 or TRBV12-4 and TRBJ2-3; tentatively, D is TRBD2 (5 bases). This CDR3 is 14 amino acids long. V dropped 1 base and J dropped 8 bases, with 13 bases sitting between them.

The genes are TRBV7-2 and TRBJ2-3; 8 nucleotides line up with TRBD2. This CDR3 has 15 amino acids. The trim removed 1 base at V and 5 bases at J, leaving 5 bases unmatched. CDR1 is SGHTA and CDR2 is FQGNSA in the germline V gene. CDR3 in DNA: TGTGCCAGCAGCTTAGGAGCGGGAGTTTTAGATACGCAGTATTTT. Translating it yields CASSLGAGVLDTQYF.

The chain carries TRBV12-3 or TRBV12-4 and TRBJ1-2; no clear D. The CDR3 contains 20 residues. V lost 2 bases and J lost 7, with 32 bases in between. In DNA, the CDR3 is TGTGCCAGCAGTTTAAAGGTCTTCGTTCCACCCACTGGGGTATCTAGTGGCTACACCTTC. As protein: CASSLKVFVPPTGVSSGYTF.

This chain joins TRBV6-5 and TRBJ2-1; no reliable D call. V was clipped by 0 bases and J by 7 bases, with 4 bases between them. Germline loops: CDR1 MNHEY, CDR2 SVGAGI. This CDR3 contains 12 residues. The CDR3, as DNA: TGTGCCAGCAGTTACTCGGCGAATGAGCAGTTCTTC. Translating it yields CASSYSANEQFF.

CDR3 bases: TGCAGCGTTGAAGTCGAGACAGGGGGCGGTATTGGCTACACCTTC. Amino acids: CSVEVETGGGIGYTF. The chain combines TRBV29-1 with TRBJ1-2; TRBD1 matches at 10 bases. The CDR3 spans 15 residues. Germline V CDR1 and CDR2: SQVTM, ANQGSEA. The V gene end was trimmed by 1 base and the J gene end by 7 bases; junction bases not matched to a gene: 9.

The rearrangement uses TRBV24-1 and TRBJ2-3; D may be TRBD2 (5 bases). The CDR3 contains 17 residues. V dropped 1 base and J dropped 0 bases, with 13 bases sitting between them. Germline CDR1 reads KGHDR; CDR2 reads SFDVKD. This CDR3 is CATSDFGRDYSTDTQYF. The CDR3 nucleotides are TGTGCCACCAGTGATTTCGGGCGCGACTACAGCACAGATACGCAGTATTTT.

Only one count was recorded for this clonotype. The gene calls are TRBV9 and TRBJ2-7; 7 positions agree with TRBD2. Germline V gene lookup returns CDR1 SGDLS and CDR2 YYNGEE. The V segment lost 4 bases and the J segment 3 bases; nucleotides outside the gene matches: 10. The CDR3 has 15 residues. DNA of the CDR3: TGTGCCAGCAGCCCGGGCGGGCGGGAGAGCTACGAGCAGTACTTC. Translating it yields CASSPGGRESYEQYF.

The sample holds many counts of this clonotype. This chain links TRBV5-1 with TRBJ1-6, with 7 positions matching TRBD1. V lost 3 bases, J lost 8 bases, and 5 bases stayed unmatched. The germline V gene has CDR1 SGHRS and CDR2 YFSETQ. The CDR3 loop spans 14 amino acids. CDR3 protein: CASSSGQDYSPLHF. The CDR3 coding sequence is TGCGCCAGCAGCTCCGGACAGGACTATTCACCCCTCCACTTT.

This clonotype showed up many times. This chain joins TRBV2 and TRBJ2-7, with unresolved D. This CDR3 comprises 13 residues. The ends were cut back, 4 bases at V and 4 bases at J, with 11 bases in the middle. Germline V gene data show CDR1 as SNHLY and CDR2 as FYNNEI. The CDR3: CASSVEPSYEQYF. In DNA, the CDR3 is TGTGCCAGCAGTGTGGAGCCGTCGTACGAGCAGTACTTC.

Worth noting for this clonotype: One junction end disagrees with the germline gene, perhaps due to a read error. The chain employs TRBV3-1 and TRBJ2-3, with 9 bases matching TRBD1. The length of the CDR3 is 16 residues. Per the germline V gene, CDR1 is LGHDT and CDR2 is YNNKEL (reference sequence). The CDR3 is CASSEETGQGTDTQYF. CDR3 nucleotides: TGTGCCAGCAGCGAAGAGACGGGACAGGGAACAGATACGCAGTATTTT.

The chain carries TRBV28 and TRBJ1-2; 8 bases match TRBD1. The CDR3 length is 16 residues. J was trimmed by 5 bases and V by 2 bases; bases with no gene match: 10. Per the germline V gene, CDR1 is MDHEN and CDR2 is SYDVKM. CDR3: CASSLPPGQGAYGYTF. The CDR3 region has the DNA TGTGCCAGCAGTTTACCCCCTGGGCAGGGGGCATATGGCTACACCTTC.

V is TRBV20-1 and J is TRBJ2-5, with TRBD2 identical over 16 bases. The CDR3 has 18 amino acids. CDR1 is DFQATT, CDR2 SNEGSKA, per germline (reference sequence). Trimming took 1 base from V and 5 from J; bases not matched to a gene: 10. In nucleotides, the CDR3 is TGCAGTGCTAGAGTTCTCGGGACTAGCGGGGGGGCCTGGGAGACCCAGTACTTC. Its protein is CSARVLGTSGGAWETQYF.